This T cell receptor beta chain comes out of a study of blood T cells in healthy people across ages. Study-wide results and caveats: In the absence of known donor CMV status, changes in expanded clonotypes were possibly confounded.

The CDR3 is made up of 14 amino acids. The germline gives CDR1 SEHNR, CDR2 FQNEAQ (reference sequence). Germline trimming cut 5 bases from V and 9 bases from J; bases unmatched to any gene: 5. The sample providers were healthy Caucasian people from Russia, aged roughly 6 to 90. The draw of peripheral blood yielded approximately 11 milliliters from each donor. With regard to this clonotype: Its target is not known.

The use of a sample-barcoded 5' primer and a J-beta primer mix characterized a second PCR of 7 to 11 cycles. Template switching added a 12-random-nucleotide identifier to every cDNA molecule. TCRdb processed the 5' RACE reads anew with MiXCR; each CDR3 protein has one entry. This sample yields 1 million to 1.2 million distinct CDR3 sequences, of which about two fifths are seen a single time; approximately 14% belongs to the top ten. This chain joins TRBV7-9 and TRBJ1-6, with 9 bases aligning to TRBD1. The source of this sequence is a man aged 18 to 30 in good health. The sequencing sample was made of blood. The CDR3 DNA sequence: TGTGCCAGCAGCCCGGGACAGGGATTTTCACCCCTCCACTTT. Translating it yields CASSPGQGFSPLHF.